This T cell receptor (beta chain) was found in a study of sequential checkpoint blockade in melanoma (dated by TCRdb to the late 2010s). The study in broad terms: In a 1:1 randomization, patients received either first-line nivolumab then ipilimumab (arm A) or ipilimumab then nivolumab (arm B). Maintenance nivolumab came after both trial sequences.

Read against the paper, the sample's treatment or condition label means: randomized to nivolumab then ipilimumab (arm A) or the reverse (arm B). None of the trial patients had been given prior DNA-damaging chemotherapy. A FACS Aria II flow cytometer was used to sort live CD3+CD8+ cells that were negative for CD19 and CD56 from thawed PBMCs. Samples came from patients with melanoma in CheckMate 064, a randomized, open-label phase II trial of sequential checkpoint blockade. Peripheral blood mononuclear cells were obtained through leukapheresis, purified using Ficoll-Paque, and frozen in human serum containing roughly 9.8% DMSO. Right after sorting, the blood CD3+CD8+ cells were verified to be >98% pure, and DNA extraction followed. Worth noting for this clone: The specificity of this receptor is unknown. No per-base quality is available; no much larger clone lies one base away.

Sequences MNHEY (CDR1) and SMNVEV (CDR2) are obtained from the germline V gene (reference sequence). Counted from cysteine to phenylalanine, this CDR3 has 18 amino acids. The only DNA kept is the CDR3, 54 bases in frame from the first base. A distance of 26 bases separates the germline ends of V and J, which lose 4 bases and 5 bases respectively. What the research found in general, with its limitations: Validation of the response-prediction model combining TCR metrics and mutation burden is needed in larger, independent patient cohorts.

TCRbeta CDR3 regions were immunosequenced from genomic DNA with the immunoSEQ Assay. Before high-throughput sequencing, genomic DNA was amplified using bias-controlled multiplex PCR. Per the original workflow: To quantify the absolute abundance of each unique TCRbeta CDR3 region, the sequences were collapsed and filtered. Clonality, defined as 1 minus Pielou's evenness, was calculated using only productive rearrangements. A previously published method was used to identify clones with significantly greater frequencies in on-treatment samples than in baseline samples. TCRdb mirrors the immuneACCESS table, restricted to in-frame sequences. Some clones are absent from its copies; in checked studies, under half trace to an unresolved V gene, and the reason for the others is unknown. The V and J calls and clone size are taken from that table; D and trimming were inferred from the DNA. A total of about 38,000 clones appear in this sample, roughly 90% of them only once. Together, the top ten hold around 12% of the sample.

This chain joins TRBV27 to TRBJ1-2, with TRBD1 as a weak D call on 6 bases. The sample here was CD8+ T cells sorted from blood (inferred from file names), taken from a patient given nivolumab and ipilimumab in sequence. The TCR comes from a human donor with melanoma. Here the CDR3 is given as CASSWSASFGGAGYGYTF. In nucleotide form, the sequence is TGTGCCAGCAGTTGGTCTGCTAGCTTTGGGGGGGCGGGGTATGGCTACACCTTC.